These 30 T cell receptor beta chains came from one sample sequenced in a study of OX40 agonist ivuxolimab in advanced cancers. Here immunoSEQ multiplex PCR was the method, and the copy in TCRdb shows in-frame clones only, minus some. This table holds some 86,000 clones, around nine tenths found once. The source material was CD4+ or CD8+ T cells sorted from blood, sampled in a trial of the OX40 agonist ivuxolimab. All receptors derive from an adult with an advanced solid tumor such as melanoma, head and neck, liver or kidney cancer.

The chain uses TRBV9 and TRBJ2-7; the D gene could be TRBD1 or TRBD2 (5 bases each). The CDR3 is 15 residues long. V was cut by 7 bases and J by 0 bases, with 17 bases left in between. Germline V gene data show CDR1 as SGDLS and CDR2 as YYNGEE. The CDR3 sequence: CASAGDGDSSYEQYF. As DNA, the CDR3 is TGTGCCAGCGCCGGGGACGGAGATAGCTCCTACGAGCAGTACTTC.

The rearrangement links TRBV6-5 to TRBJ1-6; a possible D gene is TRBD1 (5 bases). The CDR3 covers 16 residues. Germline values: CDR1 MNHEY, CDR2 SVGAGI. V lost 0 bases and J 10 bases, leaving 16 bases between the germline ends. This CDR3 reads CASSYSRGGTGSPLHF. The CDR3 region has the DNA TGTGCCAGCAGTTACTCTCGCGGGGGAACGGGGTCACCCCTCCACTTT.

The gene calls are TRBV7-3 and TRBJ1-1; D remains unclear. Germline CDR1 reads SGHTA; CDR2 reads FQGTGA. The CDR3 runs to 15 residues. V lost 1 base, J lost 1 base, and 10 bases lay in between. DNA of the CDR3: TGTGCCAGCAGCTTAAAGTACGAAGGGAACACTGAAGCTTTCTTT. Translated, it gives CASSLKYEGNTEAFF.

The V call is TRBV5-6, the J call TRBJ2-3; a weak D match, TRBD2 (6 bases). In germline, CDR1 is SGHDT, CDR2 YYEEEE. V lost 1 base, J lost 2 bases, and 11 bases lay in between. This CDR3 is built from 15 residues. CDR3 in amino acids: CASSLRGLFTDTQYF. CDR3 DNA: TGTGCCAGCAGCTTGCGGGGACTCTTCACAGATACGCAGTATTTT. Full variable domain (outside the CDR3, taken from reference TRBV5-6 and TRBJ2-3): DAGVTQSPTHLIKTRGQQVTLRCSPKSGHDTVSWYQQALGQGPQFIFQYYEEEERQRGNFPDRFSGHQFPNYSSELNVNALLLGDSALYLCASSLRGLFTDTQYFGPGTRLTVL.

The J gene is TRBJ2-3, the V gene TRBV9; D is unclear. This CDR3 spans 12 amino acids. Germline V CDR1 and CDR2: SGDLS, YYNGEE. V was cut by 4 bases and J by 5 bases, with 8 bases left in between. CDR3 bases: TGTGCCAGCAGCCCTTCGCAAGATACGCAGTATTTT. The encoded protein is CASSPSQDTQYF.

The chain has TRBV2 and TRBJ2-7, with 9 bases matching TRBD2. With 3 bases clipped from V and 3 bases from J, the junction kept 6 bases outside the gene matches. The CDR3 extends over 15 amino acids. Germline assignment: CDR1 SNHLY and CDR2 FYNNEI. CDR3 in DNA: TGTGCCAGCAGTGATTTGGCTAGCGGGATCTACGAGCAGTACTTC. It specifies CASSDLASGIYEQYF. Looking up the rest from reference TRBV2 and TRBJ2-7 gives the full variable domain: EPEVTQTPSHQVTQMGQEVILRCVPISNHLYFYWYRQILGQKVEFLVSFYNNEISEKSEIFDDQFSVERPDGSNFTLKIRSTKLEDSAMYFCASSDLASGIYEQYFGPGTRLTVT.

The CDR3 loop reads CASSGRNMLGQANTEAFF. The CDR3 DNA reads TGTGCCAGCAGTGGCCGTAATATGTTGGGACAGGCGAACACTGAAGCTTTCTTT. This sequence joins TRBV6-1 and TRBJ1-1; 8 bases fit TRBD1. CDR3 length equals 18 residues. CDR1 is MNHNS and CDR2 is SASEGT in the germline V gene. Trimming removed 4 bases from V and 1 base from J; junction bases left unmatched: 14.

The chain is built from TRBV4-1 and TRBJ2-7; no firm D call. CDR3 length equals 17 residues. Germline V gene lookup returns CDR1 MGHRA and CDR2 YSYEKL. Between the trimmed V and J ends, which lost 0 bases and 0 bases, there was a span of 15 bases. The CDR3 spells CASSQEVGRTLSYEQYF. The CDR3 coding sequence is TGCGCCAGCAGCCAAGAGGTAGGGCGGACCCTCTCCTACGAGCAGTACTTC.

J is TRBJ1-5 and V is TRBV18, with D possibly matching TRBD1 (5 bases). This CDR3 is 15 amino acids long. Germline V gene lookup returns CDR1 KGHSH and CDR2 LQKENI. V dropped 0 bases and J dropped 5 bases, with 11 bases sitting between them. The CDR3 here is CASSPPQGRDQPQHF. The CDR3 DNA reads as TGTGCCAGCTCACCACCGCAGGGAAGGGATCAGCCCCAGCATTTT. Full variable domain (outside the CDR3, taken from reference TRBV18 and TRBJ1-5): NAGVMQNPRHLVRRRGQEARLRCSPMKGHSHVYWYRQLPEEGLKFMVYLQKENIIDESGMPKERFSAEFPKEGPSILRIQQVVRGDSAAYFCASSPPQGRDQPQHFGDGTRLSIL.

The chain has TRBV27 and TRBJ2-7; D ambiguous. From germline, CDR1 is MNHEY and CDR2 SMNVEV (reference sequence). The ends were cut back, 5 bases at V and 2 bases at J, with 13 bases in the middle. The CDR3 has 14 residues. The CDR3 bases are TGTGCCAGCAGTAGCAGATACGCGACCTACGAGCAGTACTTC. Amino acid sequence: CASSSRYATYEQYF.

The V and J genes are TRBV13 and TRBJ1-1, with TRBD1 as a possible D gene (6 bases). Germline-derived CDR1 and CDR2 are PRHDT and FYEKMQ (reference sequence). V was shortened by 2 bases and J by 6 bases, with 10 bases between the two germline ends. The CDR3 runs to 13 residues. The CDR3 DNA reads TGTGCCAGCAGCTTACGTCCAGGGGCTGAAGCTTTCTTT. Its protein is CASSLRPGAEAFF.

In DNA form, the CDR3 reads TGTGCCAGTCGGACAGTTTACGAGCAGTACTTC. Translating it yields CASRTVYEQYF. The chain joins TRBV6-5 to TRBJ2-7; D might be TRBD1 (6 bases). Trimming took off 9 bases at V and 4 bases at J, with 10 bases between the two ends. The CDR3 has 11 amino acids. CDR1 and CDR2 (germline): MNHEY, SVGAGI.

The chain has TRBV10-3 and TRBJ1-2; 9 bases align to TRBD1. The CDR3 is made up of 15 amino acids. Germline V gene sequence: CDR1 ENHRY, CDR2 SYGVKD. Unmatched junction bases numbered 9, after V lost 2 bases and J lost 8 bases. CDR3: CAISEETGGTKGYTF. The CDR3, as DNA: TGTGCCATCAGTGAGGAGACAGGGGGTACTAAAGGCTACACCTTC.

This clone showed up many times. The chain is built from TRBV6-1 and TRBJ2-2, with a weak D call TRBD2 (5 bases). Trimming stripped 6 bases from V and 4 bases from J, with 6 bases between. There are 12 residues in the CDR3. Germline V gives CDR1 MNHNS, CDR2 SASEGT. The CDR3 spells CASSLATGELFF. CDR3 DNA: TGTGCCAGCAGCCTAGCCACCGGGGAGCTGTTTTTT.

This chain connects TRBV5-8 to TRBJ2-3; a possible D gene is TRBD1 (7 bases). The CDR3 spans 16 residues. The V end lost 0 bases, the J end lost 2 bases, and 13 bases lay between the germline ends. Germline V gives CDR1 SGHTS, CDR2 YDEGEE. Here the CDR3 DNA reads TGTGCCAGCAGCTTGGTCGGGGGACAGCCCACAGATACGCAGTATTTT. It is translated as CASSLVGGQPTDTQYF.

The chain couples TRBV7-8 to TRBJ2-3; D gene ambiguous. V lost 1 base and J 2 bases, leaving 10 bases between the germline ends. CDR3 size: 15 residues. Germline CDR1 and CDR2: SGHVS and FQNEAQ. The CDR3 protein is CASSLEGGITDTQYF. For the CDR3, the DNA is TGTGCCAGCAGCTTAGAGGGCGGAATCACAGATACGCAGTATTTT.

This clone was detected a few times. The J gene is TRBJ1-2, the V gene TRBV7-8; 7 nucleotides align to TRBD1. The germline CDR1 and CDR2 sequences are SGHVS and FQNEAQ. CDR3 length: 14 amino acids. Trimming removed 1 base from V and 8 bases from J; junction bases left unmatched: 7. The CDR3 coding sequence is TGTGCCAGCAGCTTAGATGACAGGGCGGGAGGCTACACCTTC. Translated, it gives CASSLDDRAGGYTF.

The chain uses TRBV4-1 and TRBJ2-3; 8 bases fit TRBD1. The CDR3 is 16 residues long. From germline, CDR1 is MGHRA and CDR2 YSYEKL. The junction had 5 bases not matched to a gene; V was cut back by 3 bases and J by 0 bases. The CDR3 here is CASSQGQVLSTDTQYF. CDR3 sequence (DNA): TGCGCCAGCAGCCAGGGACAGGTTCTTAGCACAGATACGCAGTATTTT.

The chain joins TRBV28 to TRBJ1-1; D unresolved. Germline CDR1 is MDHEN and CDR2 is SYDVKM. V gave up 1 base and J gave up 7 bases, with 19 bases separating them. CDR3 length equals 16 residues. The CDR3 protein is CASSLSPGRRWSEAFF. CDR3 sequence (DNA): TGTGCCAGCAGTTTATCTCCCGGGAGGAGGTGGAGTGAAGCTTTCTTT.

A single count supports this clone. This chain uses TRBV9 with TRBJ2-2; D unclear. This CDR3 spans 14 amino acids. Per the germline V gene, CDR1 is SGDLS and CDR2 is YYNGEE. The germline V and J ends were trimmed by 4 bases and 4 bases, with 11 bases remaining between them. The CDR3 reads CASSPKARTGELFF. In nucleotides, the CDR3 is TGTGCCAGCAGCCCGAAGGCTCGCACCGGGGAGCTGTTTTTT.

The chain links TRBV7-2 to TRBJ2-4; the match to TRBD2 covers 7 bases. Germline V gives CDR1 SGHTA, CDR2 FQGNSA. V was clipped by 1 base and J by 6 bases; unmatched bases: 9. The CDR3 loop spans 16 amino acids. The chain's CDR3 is CASSLGQSGLLNIQYF. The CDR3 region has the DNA TGTGCCAGCAGCTTAGGTCAGTCGGGACTATTAAACATTCAGTACTTC.

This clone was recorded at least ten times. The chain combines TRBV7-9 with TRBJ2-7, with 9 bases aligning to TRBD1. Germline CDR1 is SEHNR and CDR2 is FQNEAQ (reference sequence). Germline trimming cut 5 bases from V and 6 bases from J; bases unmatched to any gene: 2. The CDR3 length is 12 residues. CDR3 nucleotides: TGTGCCAGCAGCCCGACAGGGGGCGAGCAGTACTTC. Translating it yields CASSPTGGEQYF.

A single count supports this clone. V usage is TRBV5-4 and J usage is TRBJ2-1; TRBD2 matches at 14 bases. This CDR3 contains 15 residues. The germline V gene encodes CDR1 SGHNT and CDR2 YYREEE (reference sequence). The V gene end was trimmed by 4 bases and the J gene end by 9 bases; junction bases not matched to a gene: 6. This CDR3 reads CASSTTSGGVGEQFF. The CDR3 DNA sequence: TGTGCCAGCAGCACGACTAGCGGGGGGGTTGGTGAGCAGTTCTTC.

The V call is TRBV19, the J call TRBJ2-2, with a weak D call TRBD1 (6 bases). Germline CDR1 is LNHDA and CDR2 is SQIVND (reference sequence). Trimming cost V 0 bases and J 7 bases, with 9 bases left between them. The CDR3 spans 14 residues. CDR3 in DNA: TGTGCCAGTAGTATAGACAGGGACAACGGGGAGCTGTTTTTT. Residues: CASSIDRDNGELFF.

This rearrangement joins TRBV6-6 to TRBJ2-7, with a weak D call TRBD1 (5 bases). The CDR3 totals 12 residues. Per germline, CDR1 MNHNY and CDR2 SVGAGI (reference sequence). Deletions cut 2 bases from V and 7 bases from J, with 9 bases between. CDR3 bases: TGTGCCAGCAGTTACAGGGGATGGGAGCAGTACTTC. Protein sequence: CASSYRGWEQYF.

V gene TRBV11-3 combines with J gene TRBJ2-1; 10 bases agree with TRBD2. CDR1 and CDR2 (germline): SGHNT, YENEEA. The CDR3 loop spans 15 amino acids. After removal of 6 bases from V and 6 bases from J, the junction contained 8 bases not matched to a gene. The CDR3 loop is CASSLEREGANEQFF. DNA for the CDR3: TGTGCCAGCAGTCTAGAGCGGGAGGGGGCCAATGAGCAGTTCTTC.

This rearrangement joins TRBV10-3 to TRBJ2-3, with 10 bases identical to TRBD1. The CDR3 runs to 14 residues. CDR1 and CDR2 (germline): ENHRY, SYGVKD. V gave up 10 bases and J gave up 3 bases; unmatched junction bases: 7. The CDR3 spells CATSDRGSTDTQYF. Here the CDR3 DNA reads TGTGCCACTTCGGACAGGGGGTCAACAGATACGCAGTATTTT.

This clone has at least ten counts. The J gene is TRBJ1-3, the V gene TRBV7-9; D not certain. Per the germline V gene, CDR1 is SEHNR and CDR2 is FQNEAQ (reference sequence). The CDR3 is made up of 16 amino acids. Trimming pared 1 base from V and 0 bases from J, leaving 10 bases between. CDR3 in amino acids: CASSLGVSISGNTIYF. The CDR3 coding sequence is TGTGCCAGCAGCTTAGGAGTCTCGATCTCTGGAAACACCATATATTTT.

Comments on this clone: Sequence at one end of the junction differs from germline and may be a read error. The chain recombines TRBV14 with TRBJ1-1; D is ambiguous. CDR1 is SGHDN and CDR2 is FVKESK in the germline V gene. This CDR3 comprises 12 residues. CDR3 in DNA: TGTGCCAGCAGCCAAACGGGAGCCGAATTAGTCTTT. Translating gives CASSQTGAELVF.

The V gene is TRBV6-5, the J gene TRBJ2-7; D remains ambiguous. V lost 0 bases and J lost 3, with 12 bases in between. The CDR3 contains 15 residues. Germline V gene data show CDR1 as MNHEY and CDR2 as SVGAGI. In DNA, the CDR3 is TGTGCCAGCAGTTACTCGACCCTGCCGGGCTACGAGCAGTACTTC. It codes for CASSYSTLPGYEQYF.